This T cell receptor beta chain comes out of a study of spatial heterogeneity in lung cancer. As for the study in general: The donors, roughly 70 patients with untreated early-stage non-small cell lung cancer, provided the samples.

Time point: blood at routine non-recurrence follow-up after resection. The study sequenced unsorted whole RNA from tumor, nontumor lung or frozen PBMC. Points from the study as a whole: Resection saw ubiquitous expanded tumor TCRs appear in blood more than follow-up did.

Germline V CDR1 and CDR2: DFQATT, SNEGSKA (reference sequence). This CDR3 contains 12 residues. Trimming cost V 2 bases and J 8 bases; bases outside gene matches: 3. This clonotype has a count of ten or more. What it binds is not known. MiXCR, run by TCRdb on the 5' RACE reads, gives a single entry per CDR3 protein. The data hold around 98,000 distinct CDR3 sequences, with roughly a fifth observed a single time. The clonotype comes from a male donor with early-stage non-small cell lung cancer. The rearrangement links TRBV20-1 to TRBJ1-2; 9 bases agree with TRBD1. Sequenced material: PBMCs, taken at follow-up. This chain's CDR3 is CSARNRGLGYTF. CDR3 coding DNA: TGCAGTGCTAGAAACAGGGGGCTAGGCTACACCTTC.